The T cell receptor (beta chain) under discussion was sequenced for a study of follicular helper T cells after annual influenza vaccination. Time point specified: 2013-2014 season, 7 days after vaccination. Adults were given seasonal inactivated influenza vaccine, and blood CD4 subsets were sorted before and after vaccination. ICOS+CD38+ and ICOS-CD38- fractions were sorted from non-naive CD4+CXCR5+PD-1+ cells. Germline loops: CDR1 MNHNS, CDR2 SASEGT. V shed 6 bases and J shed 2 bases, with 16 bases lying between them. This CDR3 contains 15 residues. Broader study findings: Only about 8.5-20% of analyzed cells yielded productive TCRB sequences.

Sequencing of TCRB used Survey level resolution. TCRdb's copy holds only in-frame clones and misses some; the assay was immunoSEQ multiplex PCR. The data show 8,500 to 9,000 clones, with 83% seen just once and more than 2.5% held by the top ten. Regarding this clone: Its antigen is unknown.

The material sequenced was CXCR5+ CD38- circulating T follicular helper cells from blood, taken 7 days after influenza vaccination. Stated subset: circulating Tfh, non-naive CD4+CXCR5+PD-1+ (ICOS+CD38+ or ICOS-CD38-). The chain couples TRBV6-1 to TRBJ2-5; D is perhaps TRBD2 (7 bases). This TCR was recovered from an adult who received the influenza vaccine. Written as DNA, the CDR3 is TGTGCCAGCAGGGTGCGGGGGCCAGATCAAGAGACCCAGTACTTC. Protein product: CASRVRGPDQETQYF.